This record concerns one T cell receptor (beta chain) sequence. These data originate in a study of T-cell memory formation after mild COVID-19. The overall study: There were largely donor-specific TCR clusters.

Germline CDR1 reads MNHNY; CDR2 reads SVGAGI (reference sequence). This CDR3 is 15 amino acids long. V shed 5 bases, J shed 1 base, and the junction held 6 bases outside the gene matches. TCRdb itself ran the 5' RACE reads through MiXCR, one entry per CDR3 protein. The sample contains about 57,000 distinct CDR3 sequences, less than 15% of which appear only once. The sequenced sample consisted of PBMCs or a T cell subset sorted from them (not recorded which). The sequence came from a man aged 18 to 35 who had mild COVID-19 (a few samples of this study predate the infection). Cell type and time point are not known. The V call is TRBV6-6, the J call TRBJ2-3, with 7 nucleotides matching TRBD2. The DNA for the CDR3 is TGTGCCAGCAGTCGAGTAGCGGGTCGCACAGATACGCAGTATTTT. This codes for CASSRVAGRTDTQYF.